What follows are 31 T cell receptor beta chains derived from one specimen sequenced in a study of CD8+CD57+ T cells in acquired aplastic anemia. Researchers used genomic DNA as the template to profile TCR beta VDJ and CDR3. TCRdb ran MiXCR on the reads and lists one entry per CDR3 protein. This repertoire shows under 200,000 distinct CDR3 sequences, approximately 48% found once; its top ten account for about 1.8%. Before being chosen for sequencing, patients had shown CD8+CD57+ cell expansion by flow cytometry. Sequencing input: sorted CD4+, CD8+, or CD8+CD57+ T cells (not recorded which) from PBMCs. These receptors all stem from a human donor with aplastic anemia.

V and J are TRBV5-1 and TRBJ1-2; D is undetermined. Germline V gene sequence: CDR1 SGHRS, CDR2 YFSETQ. With 5 bases removed from V and 5 bases from J, the gap between germline ends came to 13 bases. CDR3 length: 13 residues. The CDR3 spells CASSNEGGYGYTF. The CDR3 DNA reads TGCGCCAGCAGTAACGAGGGAGGTTATGGCTACACCTTC.

The chain couples TRBV7-9 to TRBJ2-7; D perhaps matches TRBD2 (5 bases). The CDR3 contains 11 residues. Germline V gene lookup returns CDR1 SEHNR and CDR2 FQNEAQ (reference sequence). V was trimmed by 10 bases and J by 4 bases, leaving 11 bases between them. The CDR3 sequence is CATLRGYEQYF. The CDR3 nucleotides read TGTGCCACGCTGCGCGGGTACGAGCAGTACTTC.

At least ten counts were recorded for this clonotype. The CDR3, as DNA: TGTGCCTGGAGTATCCTGACAGGGGGCACTGAAGCTTTCTTT. Translating gives CAWSILTGGTEAFF. The V call is TRBV30, the J call TRBJ1-1, with TRBD1 matching over 9 bases. The trim removed 2 bases at V and 4 bases at J, leaving 5 bases unmatched. Per the germline V gene, CDR1 is GTSNPN and CDR2 is SVGIG (reference sequence). The CDR3 has 14 residues.

There are a few counts of this clonotype. The chain combines TRBV7-9 with TRBJ1-1; D unclear. With 1 base removed from V and 2 bases from J, the gap between germline ends came to 8 bases. The CDR3 runs to 14 residues. Germline V gives CDR1 SEHNR, CDR2 FQNEAQ (reference sequence). CDR3 DNA: TGTGCCAGCAGCTTAGGGACGGCTAACACTGAAGCTTTCTTT. This translates into CASSLGTANTEAFF. The entire variable domain, with the rest obtained from reference TRBV7-9 and TRBJ1-1, is as follows: DTGVSQNPRHKITKRGQNVTFRCDPISEHNRLYWYRQTLGQGPEFLTYFQNEAQLEKSRLLSDRFSAERPKGSFSTLEIQRTEQGDSAMYLCASSLGTANTEAFFGQGTRLTVV.

The rearrangement links TRBV19 to TRBJ2-7, with D possibly called TRBD1 or TRBD2 (5 bases each). Germline CDR1 and CDR2: LNHDA and SQIVND (reference sequence). The CDR3 is 13 residues long. The V gene lost 3 bases and the J gene lost 2 bases, with 8 bases spanning the gap. The CDR3 protein is CASSMGPAYEQYF. In DNA form, the CDR3 reads TGTGCCAGTAGTATGGGACCAGCCTACGAGCAGTACTTC.

This clonotype came up a few times. The rearrangement links TRBV19 to TRBJ2-7; the D gene is possibly TRBD1 (5 bases). Trimming cost V 7 bases and J 4 bases, with 14 bases left between them. The CDR3 spans 13 residues. The germline gives CDR1 LNHDA, CDR2 SQIVND (reference sequence). The CDR3 nucleotides read TGTGCCAGTAAGCAGGGTGGACCATACGAGCAGTACTTC. It codes for CASKQGGPYEQYF.

The rearrangement joins TRBV20-1 to TRBJ1-2; 8 nucleotides line up with TRBD1. Germline CDR1 and CDR2: DFQATT and SNEGSKA (reference sequence). The V and J ends lost 8 bases and 8 bases, in that order; junction bases with no gene match: 4. The CDR3 has 10 residues. The CDR3 sequence is CSRQGRGYTF. The CDR3 DNA reads TGCAGTAGACAGGGGAGGGGCTACACCTTC.

The J gene is TRBJ1-3, the V gene TRBV3-1; no clear D gene. This CDR3 contains 15 residues. V lost 3 bases, J lost 3 bases, and 12 bases lay in between. Germline assignment: CDR1 LGHDT and CDR2 YNNKEL (reference sequence). Here the CDR3 reads CASSQGWKNGNTIYF. The CDR3 DNA reads as TGTGCCAGCAGCCAGGGGTGGAAGAATGGAAACACCATATATTTT.

The chain links TRBV7-2 to TRBJ2-1, with D unresolved. The CDR3 totals 11 residues. Germline-derived CDR1 and CDR2 are SGHTA and FQGNSA. Between the trimmed V and J ends, which lost 2 bases and 10 bases, there was a span of 6 bases. Written as DNA, the CDR3 is TGTGCCAGCAGCTTAATCGAAGAGCAGTTCTTC. This sequence encodes CASSLIEEQFF.

The chain joins TRBV25-1 to TRBJ1-4; TRBD1 agrees at 7 bases. J lost 4 bases, V lost 3 bases, and 2 bases had no gene match. The CDR3 contains 14 residues. CDR1 and CDR2 from the germline V gene are MGHDK and SYGVNS. CDR3 in amino acids: CASSEGQSNEKLFF. The CDR3, as DNA: TGTGCCAGCAGTGAGGGACAGAGTAATGAAAAACTGTTTTTT.

This clonotype was picked up many times. This chain links TRBV20-1 with TRBJ2-1; 14 bases align to TRBD2. This CDR3 is built from 14 residues. Germline loops: CDR1 DFQATT, CDR2 SNEGSKA (reference sequence). V lost 6 bases, J lost 6 bases, and 4 bases stayed unmatched. The chain's CDR3 is CSARLAGGRNEQFF. CDR3 sequence (DNA): TGCAGTGCCCGACTAGCGGGAGGGCGCAATGAGCAGTTCTTC.

This clonotype was recorded many times. The rearrangement links TRBV7-9 to TRBJ2-5, with D unclear. V dropped 5 bases and J dropped 5 bases, with 18 bases sitting between them. Germline lookup yields CDR1 SEHNR and CDR2 FQNEAQ (reference sequence). The CDR3 totals 15 residues. The CDR3 DNA follows: TGTGCCAGCAGCATACTACTACTGAGTGGGGAGACCCAGTACTTC. This sequence encodes CASSILLLSGETQYF.

This chain uses TRBV2 with TRBJ2-5, with 9 bases fitting TRBD2. The length of the CDR3 is 18 residues. After removal of 10 bases from V and 5 bases from J, the junction contained 23 bases not matched to a gene. In germline, CDR1 is SNHLY, CDR2 FYNNEI. The CDR3 region has the DNA TGTGCCATCCTTCCCCCAGCCCTAGCGGGATTGGGGTCGGAGACCCAGTACTTC. This gives the protein CAILPPALAGLGSETQYF.

This clonotype was seen a few times. As DNA, the CDR3 is TGTGCCAGCAGTGGGCAGGGTTGGAATTCACCCCTCCACTTT. Its translation is CASSGQGWNSPLHF. The chain employs TRBV25-1 and TRBJ1-6; D is possibly TRBD1 (5 bases). The CDR3 loop spans 14 amino acids. Germline assignment: CDR1 MGHDK and CDR2 SYGVNS. V lost 4 bases, J lost 7 bases, and 11 bases lay in between.

This clonotype was counted a few times. The chain couples TRBV20-1 to TRBJ1-2; unclear D gene. The V gene's germline CDR1 is DFQATT and CDR2 SNEGSKA (reference sequence). CDR3 size: 12 residues. V was clipped by 3 bases and J by 6 bases, with 11 bases between them. The CDR3 DNA reads as TGCAGTGCTAGGAAACAGTCCCATGGCTACACCTTC. Protein sequence: CSARKQSHGYTF.

The chain is built from TRBV19 and TRBJ2-2; 11 nucleotides agree with TRBD2. The CDR3 is 14 amino acids. Germline V lookup: CDR1 LNHDA, CDR2 SQIVND (reference sequence). Unmatched junction bases numbered 1, after V lost 7 bases and J lost 3 bases. The CDR3 loop reads CASMTSGDTGELFF. The DNA of the CDR3 is TGTGCCAGTATGACTAGCGGGGACACCGGGGAGCTGTTTTTT. Together with reference TRBV19 and TRBJ2-2, the CDR3 gives the full variable domain: DGGITQSPKYLFRKEGQNVTLSCEQNLNHDAMYWYRQDPGQGLRLIYYSQIVNDFQKGDIAEGYSVSREKKESFPLTVTSAQKNPTAFYLCASMTSGDTGELFFGEGSRLTVL.

The chain couples TRBV2 to TRBJ1-5, with D perhaps matching TRBD1 (5 bases). Germline assignment: CDR1 SNHLY and CDR2 FYNNEI. With 6 bases removed from V and 7 bases from J, the gap between germline ends came to 22 bases. This CDR3 contains 16 residues. Here the CDR3 reads CASSEDPGPFSQPQHF. CDR3 DNA: TGTGCCAGCAGCGAGGACCCAGGGCCCTTCTCCCAGCCCCAGCATTTT.

This clonotype was detected many times. V is TRBV2 and J is TRBJ1-4, with D perhaps matching TRBD1 (5 bases). The CDR3 has 14 amino acids. Germline CDR1 SNHLY, CDR2 FYNNEI. V lost 6 bases and J lost 7, with 15 bases in between. The CDR3 protein is CASREQAMGEKLFF. The CDR3 DNA reads TGTGCCAGCAGGGAACAGGCGATGGGTGAAAAACTGTTTTTT.

V and J are TRBV24-1 and TRBJ1-2, with D unresolved. The V gene lost 4 bases and the J gene lost 7 bases, with 6 bases spanning the gap. CDR1 is KGHDR and CDR2 is SFDVKD in the germline V gene. The CDR3 contains 11 residues. The CDR3, as DNA: TGTGCCACCAGTGACATCTCTGGCTACACCTTC. As protein: CATSDISGYTF.

This clonotype has a count of ten or more. This chain connects TRBV19 to TRBJ1-2; D might be TRBD1 (5 bases). V lost 6 bases and J 8 bases, leaving 13 bases between the germline ends. Germline V gene data show CDR1 as LNHDA and CDR2 as SQIVND (reference sequence). This CDR3 contains 12 residues. The CDR3 DNA reads as TGTGCCAGTAGGATCCAGGGTCTGGGCTACACCTTC. It yields the protein CASRIQGLGYTF.

The table lists this clonotype with a few counts. The gene calls are TRBV7-2 and TRBJ2-5; TRBD2 matches at 7 bases. The CDR3 loop spans 17 amino acids. Germline V lookup: CDR1 SGHTA, CDR2 FQGNSA. With 4 bases clipped from V and 3 bases from J, the junction kept 14 bases outside the gene matches. This CDR3 reads CASSWYQFKGREETQYF. DNA for the CDR3: TGTGCCAGCAGCTGGTATCAATTTAAGGGGAGGGAAGAGACCCAGTACTTC.

This clonotype was seen ten or more times. This chain joins TRBV7-9 and TRBJ1-1, with D hard to call. The CDR3 is made up of 13 amino acids. Trimming cost V 2 bases and J 0 bases, with 4 bases left between them. The germline gives CDR1 SEHNR, CDR2 FQNEAQ (reference sequence). The CDR3 coding sequence is TGTGCCAGCAGCTTAAAAGTGAACACTGAAGCTTTCTTT. Translation: CASSLKVNTEAFF.

This clonotype was seen at least ten times. The chain has TRBV6-5 and TRBJ2-3; TRBD2 aligns across 8 bases. This CDR3 has 14 residues. The junction had 4 bases not matched to a gene; V was cut back by 2 bases and J by 6 bases. CDR1 MNHEY and CDR2 SVGAGI come from the germline V gene. This CDR3 reads CASSYSSGGDTQYF. In DNA form, the CDR3 reads TGTGCCAGCAGTTACAGCTCGGGGGGGGATACGCAGTATTTT.

This clonotype was recorded many times. The V gene is TRBV11-3, the J gene TRBJ1-1, with D uncertain. The V end lost 2 bases, the J end lost 1 base, and 8 bases lay between the germline ends. CDR1 is SGHNT, CDR2 YENEEA, per germline. The CDR3 has 14 residues. This CDR3 is CASSLPPSNTEAFF. CDR3 DNA: TGTGCCAGCAGCTTACCACCTTCGAACACTGAAGCTTTCTTT.

This clonotype was seen many times. The chain carries TRBV5-1 and TRBJ1-5; D not certain. CDR1 and CDR2 (germline): SGHRS, YFSETQ. V was trimmed by 0 bases and J by 4 bases, leaving 11 bases between them. The CDR3 runs to 15 residues. CDR3 loop: CASSLGGIPNQPQHF. The DNA for the CDR3 is TGCGCCAGCAGCTTGGGGGGAATCCCTAATCAGCCCCAGCATTTT.

This clonotype showed up many times. The rearrangement joins TRBV7-9 to TRBJ2-3; the D gene is possibly TRBD1 (6 bases). The germline CDR1 and CDR2 sequences are SEHNR and FQNEAQ (reference sequence). This CDR3 is 16 amino acids long. V was pared by 5 bases and J by 4 bases, with 19 bases between. In nucleotides, the CDR3 is TGTGCCAGCAGCCCCCCGGTAGGGGGTGCCTCAGATACGCAGTATTTT. Its protein product is CASSPPVGGASDTQYF. The full variable domain, in which reference TRBV7-9 and TRBJ2-3 provide the parts outside the CDR3, is DTGVSQNPRHKITKRGQNVTFRCDPISEHNRLYWYRQTLGQGPEFLTYFQNEAQLEKSRLLSDRFSAERPKGSFSTLEIQRTEQGDSAMYLCASSPPVGGASDTQYFGPGTRLTVL.

The chain is built from TRBV24-1 and TRBJ2-5; perhaps D is TRBD1 or TRBD2 (5 bases each). CDR3 length: 15 residues. The V and J ends lost 3 bases and 5 bases respectively, with 15 bases between them. Per germline, CDR1 KGHDR and CDR2 SFDVKD. Written as DNA, the CDR3 is TGTGCCACCAGTGATCCTAATTTGGGGGAGGAGACCCAGTACTTC. It specifies CATSDPNLGEETQYF.

This clonotype turned up a few times. The V and J genes are TRBV20-1 and TRBJ2-7; 11 bases fit TRBD2. The V segment lost 5 bases and the J segment 1 base; nucleotides outside the gene matches: 7. CDR3 length equals 15 residues. From germline, CDR1 is DFQATT and CDR2 SNEGSKA (reference sequence). The CDR3 DNA is TGCAGTGCTCGTTCGGGGACTAGCGGTTCCTACGAGCAGTACTTC. Residues: CSARSGTSGSYEQYF.

This clonotype has only a few counts. The V and J genes are TRBV7-6 and TRBJ1-1; D remains unclear. Trimming took off 7 bases at V and 1 base at J, with 10 bases between the two ends. The CDR3 is 13 amino acids. Germline values: CDR1 SGHVS, CDR2 FNYEAQ. The DNA of the CDR3 is TGTGCCAGCACCGTTAGGCCGAACACTGAAGCTTTCTTT. This translates into CASTVRPNTEAFF.

The table lists this clonotype with a few counts. Just one base apart from a much larger clone, this may be a read error. The chain employs TRBV9 and TRBJ2-3; 7 bases align to TRBD1. This CDR3 has 16 amino acids. Germline loops: CDR1 SGDLS, CDR2 YYNGEE. The V gene end was trimmed by 4 bases and the J gene end by 1 base; junction bases not matched to a gene: 9. CDR3 amino acids: CASSFLQGDRTDTQYF. In nucleotides, the CDR3 is TGTGCCAGCAGCTTCCTTCAGGGGGACCGCACAGATACGCAGTATTTT.

V is TRBV25-1 and J is TRBJ1-1, with D perhaps matching TRBD1 (6 bases). Germline assignment: CDR1 MGHDK and CDR2 SYGVNS. The CDR3 runs 13 residues. The CDR3 coding sequence is TGTGCTAGACTGGGACACAGGAACACTGAAGCTTTCTTT. Its translation: CARLGHRNTEAFF.